A single T cell receptor beta chain is shown here with its context. The clone's antigen remains unknown. Base qualities are not recorded, but no much larger clone differs from it by a single base. TCRbeta CDR3 regions were amplified from genomic DNA by means of the immunoSEQ Assay, a bias-controlled multiplex PCR. As for how the authors treated the data: Nucleated cell counts per sample were estimated from amplification of reference gene primers within the assay. To quantify the absolute abundance of each unique TCRbeta CDR3 rearrangement, sequence reads were collapsed and filtered. Productive Simpson clonality was computed per sample as the square root of Simpson's diversity index over productive rearrangements. TCRdb carries this immuneACCESS record with in-frame sequences only. Its versions omit some clonotypes, under half of them owing to an unresolved V gene in the studies checked, with the rest unexplained. V, J and clone size reflect that table, while D and trimming were determined from the DNA. The sample data list approximately 76,000 clones, and 87% of these were observed just once. The top ten clonotypes cover around 8% of the sample.

The collaborating institutions used their own protocols to collect whole blood in K2EDTA tubes. For TCRbeta analysis, collaborators shipped samples in one of three forms: frozen whole blood, isolated PBMCs, or DNA extracted from either of those sample types. These data originate in a study of blood T cell repertoires in COVID-19 (dated by TCRdb to 2018 to 2021). Concerning the study at large: Samples covering the acute and convalescent phases of COVID-19 were provided by collaborators in the United States, Italy and Spain. The material from the prospective study consisted of cDNA or gDNA derived from T cells, B-cell-depleted T cells, or PBMCs. Subjects who had been exposed to COVID-19, were actively infected with it, or had recovered from it provided the deeply sampled blood TCRbeta repertoires that made up the dataset. The repertoires were released in a freely available public database intended as a resource for research on the immune response to SARS-CoV-2. Samples were obtained from the ongoing ImmuneRACE study (first 160 participants) and from 1,000 to 1,500 subjects provided by 6 global collaborators. The sample metadata nearly always contained a de-identified subject ID, COVID-19 status, age in years and sex. Where available, HLA class I and class II types were obtained from metadata supplied by the sample provider rather than from assay-based typing.

What the study reported, not specific to this receptor: How much clinical and demographic metadata was included differed by source and by participant, and the metadata was provided uncurated.

CDR1 MDHEN and CDR2 SYDVKM are derived from the germline V gene. V ends up 7 bases short and J 5 bases short, with an unmatched junction base count of 7. CDR3 length: 13 amino acids, cysteine to phenylalanine. Only the CDR3 region is kept as DNA, spanning 39 bases read in frame from base 1. The V and J genes are TRBV28 and TRBJ1-2; a stretch of 7 junction bases matches TRBD1. This sequence originates from a man aged 25 to 40 with acute or convalescent COVID-19. The sample consisted of peripheral blood. Here is the DNA: TGTGCCAGCACGACAGGGTCCTTTTATGGCTACACCTTC. This codes for CASTTGSFYGYTF.